These T cell receptor beta chains were read from a single sample in a study of CD8 T cells in Susac syndrome. TCRdb re-analysed the immunoSEQ multiplex PCR reads in MiXCR, keeping a single row per CDR3 protein. The data contain more than 100,000 distinct CDR3 sequences, around 75% of them seen just once; the ten biggest clones take up around 0.51%. The specimen was CD8+ T cells from PBMCs. Receptor source: a human donor with multiple sclerosis. Both conserved end residues are part of each CDR3. Fields, in order: CDR3 length, D gene, V gene, J gene, clone size, CDR3 protein, CDR3 DNA. A D gene is named only where the DNA matches it firmly. Only some rows state a clone size, as once, few, many or a class for expanded clones.

CDR3 length: 15; D gene: TRBD1; V gene: TRBV2; J gene: TRBJ1-2; clone size: NA; CDR3 protein: CASSEGQGQLYGYTF; CDR3 DNA: TGTGCCAGCAGTGAGGGACAGGGGCAACTCTATGGCTACACCTTC
CDR3 length: 17; D gene: NA; V gene: TRBV12-3/TRBV12-4; J gene: TRBJ2-6; clone size: once; CDR3 protein: CASSLPGDYSGANVLTF; CDR3 DNA: TGTGCCAGCAGTTTACCAGGTGATTACTCTGGGGCCAACGTCCTGACTTTC
CDR3 length: 15; D gene: NA; V gene: TRBV19; J gene: TRBJ2-7; clone size: NA; CDR3 protein: CASSPGFDPSYEQYF; CDR3 DNA: TGTGCCAGTAGTCCCGGATTCGATCCCTCCTACGAGCAGTACTTC
CDR3 length: 12; D gene: NA; V gene: TRBV12-3/TRBV12-4; J gene: TRBJ2-7; clone size: NA; CDR3 protein: CASSATGFEQYF; CDR3 DNA: TGTGCCAGCAGCGCTACAGGGTTTGAGCAGTACTTC
CDR3 length: 17; D gene: NA; V gene: TRBV3-1; J gene: TRBJ1-1; clone size: NA; CDR3 protein: CASSSMRPISIHTEAFF; CDR3 DNA: TGTGCCAGCAGCTCGATGCGTCCCATTTCAATTCACACTGAAGCTTTCTTT
CDR3 length: 15; D gene: TRBD1; V gene: TRBV27; J gene: TRBJ1-2; clone size: NA; CDR3 protein: CASRPGTAKDYGYTF; CDR3 DNA: TGTGCCAGCCGCCCCGGGACAGCCAAAGACTATGGCTACACCTTC
CDR3 length: 15; D gene: NA; V gene: TRBV19; J gene: TRBJ1-5; clone size: NA; CDR3 protein: CASSIVAGNGQPQHF; CDR3 DNA: TGTGCCAGTAGTATAGTTGCTGGGAACGGTCAGCCCCAGCATTTT
CDR3 length: 16; D gene: TRBD1; V gene: TRBV18; J gene: TRBJ1-3; clone size: NA; CDR3 protein: CASSPRTGPSGNTIYF; CDR3 DNA: TGTGCCAGCTCACCCCGGACAGGGCCCTCTGGAAACACCATATATTTT
CDR3 length: 14; D gene: NA; V gene: TRBV20-1; J gene: TRBJ2-5; clone size: NA; CDR3 protein: CSACSESPVETQYF; CDR3 DNA: TGCAGTGCTTGTTCGGAGTCGCCCGTAGAGACCCAGTACTTC
CDR3 length: 15; D gene: NA; V gene: TRBV4-2; J gene: TRBJ1-1; clone size: NA; CDR3 protein: CASSQLQGLDTEAFF; CDR3 DNA: TGTGCCAGCAGCCAGCTACAGGGTTTGGACACTGAAGCTTTCTTT
CDR3 length: 17; D gene: NA; V gene: TRBV5-6; J gene: TRBJ1-3; clone size: once; CDR3 protein: CASSFGPGTSSGNTIYF; CDR3 DNA: TGTGCCAGCAGCTTCGGTCCCGGGACGAGCTCTGGAAACACCATATATTTT
CDR3 length: 11; D gene: NA; V gene: TRBV29-1; J gene: TRBJ1-1; clone size: NA; CDR3 protein: CSVAQNTEAFF; CDR3 DNA: TGCAGCGTTGCCCAAAACACTGAAGCTTTCTTT
CDR3 length: 9; D gene: NA; V gene: TRBV6-1; J gene: TRBJ2-3; clone size: few; CDR3 protein: CVTGDTQYF; CDR3 DNA: TGTGTTACCGGGGATACGCAGTATTTT
CDR3 length: 15; D gene: NA; V gene: TRBV24-1; J gene: TRBJ2-7; clone size: once; CDR3 protein: CATSGGTESSYEQYF; CDR3 DNA: TGTGCCACCAGTGGGGGGACGGAGTCCTCCTACGAGCAGTACTTC
CDR3 length: 16; D gene: NA; V gene: TRBV10-3; J gene: TRBJ2-1; clone size: NA; CDR3 protein: CAITSHRPFRLGEQFF; CDR3 DNA: TGTGCCATCACCTCCCACAGGCCCTTTAGACTGGGTGAGCAGTTCTTC